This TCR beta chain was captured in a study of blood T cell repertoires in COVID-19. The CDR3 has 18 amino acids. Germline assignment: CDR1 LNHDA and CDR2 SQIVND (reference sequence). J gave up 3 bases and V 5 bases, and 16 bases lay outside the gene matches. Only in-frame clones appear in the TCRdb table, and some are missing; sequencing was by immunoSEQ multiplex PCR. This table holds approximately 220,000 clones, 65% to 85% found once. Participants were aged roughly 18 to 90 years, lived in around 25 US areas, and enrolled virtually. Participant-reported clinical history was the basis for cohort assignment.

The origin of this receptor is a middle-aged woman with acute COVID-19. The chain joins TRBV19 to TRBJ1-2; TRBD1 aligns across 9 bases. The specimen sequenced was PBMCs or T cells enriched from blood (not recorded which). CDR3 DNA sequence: TGTGCCAGTAGTTCCCACCCCGGAACAGGGGGCGCCGACTATGGCTACACCTTC. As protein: CASSSHPGTGGADYGYTF.